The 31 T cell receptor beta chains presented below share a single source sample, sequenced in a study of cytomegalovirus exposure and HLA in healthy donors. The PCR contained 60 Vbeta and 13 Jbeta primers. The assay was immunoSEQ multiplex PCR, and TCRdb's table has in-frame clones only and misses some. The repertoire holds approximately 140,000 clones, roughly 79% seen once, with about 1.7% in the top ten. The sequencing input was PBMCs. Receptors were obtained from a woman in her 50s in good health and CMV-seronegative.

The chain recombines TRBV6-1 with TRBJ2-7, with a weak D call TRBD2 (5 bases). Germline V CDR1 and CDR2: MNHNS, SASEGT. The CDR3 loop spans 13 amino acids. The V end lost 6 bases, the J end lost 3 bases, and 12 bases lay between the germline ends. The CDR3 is CASSPTRGYEQYF. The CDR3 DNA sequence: TGTGCCAGCAGCCCTACTCGGGGCTACGAGCAGTACTTC.

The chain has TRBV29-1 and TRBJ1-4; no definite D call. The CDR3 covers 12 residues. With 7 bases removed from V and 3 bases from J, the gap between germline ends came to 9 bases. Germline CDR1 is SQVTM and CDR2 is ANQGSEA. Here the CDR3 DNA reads TGCAGCGCACAAGCGGCTAATGAAAAACTGTTTTTT. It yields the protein CSAQAANEKLFF.

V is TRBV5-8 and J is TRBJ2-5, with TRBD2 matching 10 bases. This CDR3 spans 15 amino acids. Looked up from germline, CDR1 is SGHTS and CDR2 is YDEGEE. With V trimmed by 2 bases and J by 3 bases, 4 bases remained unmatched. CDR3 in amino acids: CASSFLAGVKETQYF. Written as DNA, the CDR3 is TGTGCCAGCAGCTTTCTAGCGGGGGTGAAAGAGACCCAGTACTTC.

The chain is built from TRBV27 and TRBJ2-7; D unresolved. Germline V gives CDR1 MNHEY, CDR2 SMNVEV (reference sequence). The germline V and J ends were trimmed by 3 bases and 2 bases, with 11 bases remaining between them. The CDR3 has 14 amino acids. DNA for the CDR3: TGTGCCAGCAGTTTTGGGCAGCAAGCCTACGAGCAGTACTTC. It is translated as CASSFGQQAYEQYF.

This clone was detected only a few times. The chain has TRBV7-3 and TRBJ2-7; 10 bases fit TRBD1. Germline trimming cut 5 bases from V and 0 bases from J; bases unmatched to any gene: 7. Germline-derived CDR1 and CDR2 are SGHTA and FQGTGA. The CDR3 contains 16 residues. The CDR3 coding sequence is TGTGCCAGCAGCCTGACAGGGGGCGTGAGCTCCTACGAGCAGTACTTC. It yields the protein CASSLTGGVSSYEQYF.

In DNA, the CDR3 is TGTGCCAGCAGCTCCGAACTGTCTCGGGGGGAGCTGTTTTTT. This sequence encodes CASSSELSRGELFF. The chain couples TRBV7-3 to TRBJ2-2; no clear D. This CDR3 is built from 14 residues. Deletions cut 4 bases from V and 8 bases from J, with 14 bases between. Germline V gene data show CDR1 as SGHTA and CDR2 as FQGTGA.

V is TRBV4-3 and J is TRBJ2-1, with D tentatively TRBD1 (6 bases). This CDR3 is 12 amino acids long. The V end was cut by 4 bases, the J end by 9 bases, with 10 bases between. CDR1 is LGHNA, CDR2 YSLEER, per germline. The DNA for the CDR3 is TGCGCCAGCAGCCGGGGGCCGGGTGAGCAGTTCTTC. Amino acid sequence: CASSRGPGEQFF.

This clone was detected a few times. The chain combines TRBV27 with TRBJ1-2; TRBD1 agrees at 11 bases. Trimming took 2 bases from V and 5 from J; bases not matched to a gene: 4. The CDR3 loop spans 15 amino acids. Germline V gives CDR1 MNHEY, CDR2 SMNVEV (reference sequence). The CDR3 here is CASSLGTGGRYGYTF. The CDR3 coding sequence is TGTGCCAGCAGTTTAGGGACAGGGGGAAGGTATGGCTACACCTTC.

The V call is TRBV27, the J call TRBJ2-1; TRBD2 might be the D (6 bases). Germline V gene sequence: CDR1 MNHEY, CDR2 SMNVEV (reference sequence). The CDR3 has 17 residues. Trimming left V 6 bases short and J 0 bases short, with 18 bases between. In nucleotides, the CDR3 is TGTGCCAGCAGAAACAACCTGGGACTTAACTCCTACAATGAGCAGTTCTTC. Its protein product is CASRNNLGLNSYNEQFF.

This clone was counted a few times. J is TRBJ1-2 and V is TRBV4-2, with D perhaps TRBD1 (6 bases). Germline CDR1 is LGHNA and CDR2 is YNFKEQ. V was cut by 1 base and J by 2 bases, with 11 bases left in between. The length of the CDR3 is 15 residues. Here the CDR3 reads CASSQVQGLNYGYTF. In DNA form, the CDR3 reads TGTGCCAGCAGCCAAGTACAGGGCCTAAACTATGGCTACACCTTC.

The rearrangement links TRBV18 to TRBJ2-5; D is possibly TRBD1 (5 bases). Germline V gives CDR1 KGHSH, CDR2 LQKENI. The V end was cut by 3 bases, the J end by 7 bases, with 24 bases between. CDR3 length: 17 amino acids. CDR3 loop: CASSPSSGNLGRWTQYF. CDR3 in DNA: TGTGCCAGCTCACCTTCCTCAGGGAATCTAGGACGGTGGACCCAGTACTTC. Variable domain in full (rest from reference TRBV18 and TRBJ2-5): NAGVMQNPRHLVRRRGQEARLRCSPMKGHSHVYWYRQLPEEGLKFMVYLQKENIIDESGMPKERFSAEFPKEGPSILRIQQVVRGDSAAYFCASSPSSGNLGRWTQYFGPGTRLLVL.

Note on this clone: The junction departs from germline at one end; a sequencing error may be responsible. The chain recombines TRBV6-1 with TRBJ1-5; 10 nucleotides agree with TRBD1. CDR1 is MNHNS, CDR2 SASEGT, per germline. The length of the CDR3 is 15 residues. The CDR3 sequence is CASSGRTGGNQPQNF. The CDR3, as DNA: TGTGCCAGCAGCGGGCGGACAGGGGGTAATCAGCCCCAGAATTTT.

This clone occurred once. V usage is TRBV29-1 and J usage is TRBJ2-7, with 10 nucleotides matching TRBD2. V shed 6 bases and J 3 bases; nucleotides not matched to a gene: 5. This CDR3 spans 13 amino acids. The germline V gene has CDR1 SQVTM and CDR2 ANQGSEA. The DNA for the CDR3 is TGCAGCGTCGAACTAGCGGGACTCTACGAGCAGTACTTC. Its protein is CSVELAGLYEQYF.

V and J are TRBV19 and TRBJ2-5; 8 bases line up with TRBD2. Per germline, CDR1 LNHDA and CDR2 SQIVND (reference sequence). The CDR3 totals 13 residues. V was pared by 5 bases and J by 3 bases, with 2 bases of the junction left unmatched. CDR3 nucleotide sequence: TGTGCCAGTAGTGATAGCGGGAAAGAGACCCAGTACTTC. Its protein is CASSDSGKETQYF.

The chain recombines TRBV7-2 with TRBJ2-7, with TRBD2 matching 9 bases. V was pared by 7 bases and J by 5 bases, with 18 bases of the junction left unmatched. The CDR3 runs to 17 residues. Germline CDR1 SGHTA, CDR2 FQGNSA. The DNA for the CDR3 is TGTGCCAGCACCGACCCCTCGAGTCTGATAGCGGGAGACGAGCAGTACTTC. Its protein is CASTDPSSLIAGDEQYF.

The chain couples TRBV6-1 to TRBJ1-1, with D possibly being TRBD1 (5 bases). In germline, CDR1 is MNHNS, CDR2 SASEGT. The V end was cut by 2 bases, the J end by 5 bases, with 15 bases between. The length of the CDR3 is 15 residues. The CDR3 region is CASSETDILGTEAFF. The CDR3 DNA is TGTGCCAGCAGTGAAACGGACATCCTTGGAACTGAAGCTTTCTTT.

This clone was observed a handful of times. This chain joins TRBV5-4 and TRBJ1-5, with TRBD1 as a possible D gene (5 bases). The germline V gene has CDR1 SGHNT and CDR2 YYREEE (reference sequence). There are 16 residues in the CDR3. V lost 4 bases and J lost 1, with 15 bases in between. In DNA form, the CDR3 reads TGTGCCAGCAGCGCAGCGCCTGGGGGGAGCAATCAGCCCCAGCATTTT. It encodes CASSAAPGGSNQPQHF.

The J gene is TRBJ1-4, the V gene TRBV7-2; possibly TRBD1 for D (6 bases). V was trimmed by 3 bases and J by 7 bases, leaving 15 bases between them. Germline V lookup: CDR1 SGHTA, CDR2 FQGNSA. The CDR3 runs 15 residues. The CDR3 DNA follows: TGTGCCAGCAGCTTTAGTGCAGGGGTTCGTGAAAAACTGTTTTTT. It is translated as CASSFSAGVREKLFF. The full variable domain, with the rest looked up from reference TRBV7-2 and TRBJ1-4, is GAGVSQSPSNKVTEKGKDVELRCDPISGHTALYWYRQSLGQGLEFLIYFQGNSAPDKSGLPSDRFSAERTGGSVSTLTIQRTQQEDSAVYLCASSFSAGVREKLFFGSGTQLSVL.

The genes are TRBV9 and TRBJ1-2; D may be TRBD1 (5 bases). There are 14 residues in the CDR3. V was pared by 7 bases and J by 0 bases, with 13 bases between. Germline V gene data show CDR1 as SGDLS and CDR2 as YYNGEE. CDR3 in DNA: TGTGCCAGCGGTGGGGGGGTCGCTAACTATGGCTACACCTTC. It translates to CASGGGVANYGYTF.

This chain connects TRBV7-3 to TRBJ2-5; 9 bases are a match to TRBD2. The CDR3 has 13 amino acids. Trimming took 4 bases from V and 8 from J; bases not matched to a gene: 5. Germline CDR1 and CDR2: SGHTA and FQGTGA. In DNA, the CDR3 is TGTGCCAGCAGCTGGACTAGCGAATCAACCCAGTACTTC. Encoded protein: CASSWTSESTQYF.

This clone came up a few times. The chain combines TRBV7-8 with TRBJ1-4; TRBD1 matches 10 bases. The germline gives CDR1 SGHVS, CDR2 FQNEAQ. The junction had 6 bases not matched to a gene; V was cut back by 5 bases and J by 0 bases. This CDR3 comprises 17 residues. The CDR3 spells CASSLGDRGSTNEKLFF. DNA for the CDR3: TGTGCCAGCAGCCTAGGGGACAGGGGATCAACTAATGAAAAACTGTTTTTT.

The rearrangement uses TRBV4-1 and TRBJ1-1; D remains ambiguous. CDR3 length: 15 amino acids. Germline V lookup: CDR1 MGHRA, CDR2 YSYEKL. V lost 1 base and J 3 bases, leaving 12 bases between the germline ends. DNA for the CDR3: TGCGCCAGCAGCCAAGTAAGCCGGGGAGACACTGAAGCTTTCTTT. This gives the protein CASSQVSRGDTEAFF.

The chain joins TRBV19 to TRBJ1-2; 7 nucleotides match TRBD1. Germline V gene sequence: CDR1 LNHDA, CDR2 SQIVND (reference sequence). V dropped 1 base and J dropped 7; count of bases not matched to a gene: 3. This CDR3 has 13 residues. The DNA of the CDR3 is TGTGCCAGTAGTATAGGACAGGGTGGTGGCTACACCTTC. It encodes CASSIGQGGGYTF.

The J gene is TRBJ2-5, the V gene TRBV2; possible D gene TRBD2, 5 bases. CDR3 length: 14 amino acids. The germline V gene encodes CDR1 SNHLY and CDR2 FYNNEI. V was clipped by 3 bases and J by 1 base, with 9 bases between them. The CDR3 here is CASSEDSPQETQYF. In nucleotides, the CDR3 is TGTGCCAGCAGTGAGGACTCACCCCAAGAGACCCAGTACTTC.

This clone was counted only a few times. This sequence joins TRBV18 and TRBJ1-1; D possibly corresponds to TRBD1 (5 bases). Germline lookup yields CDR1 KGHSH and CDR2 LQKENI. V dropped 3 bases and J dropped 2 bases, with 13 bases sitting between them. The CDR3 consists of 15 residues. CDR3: CASSPQIGGNTEAFF. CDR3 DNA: TGTGCCAGCTCACCCCAAATCGGGGGAAACACTGAAGCTTTCTTT.

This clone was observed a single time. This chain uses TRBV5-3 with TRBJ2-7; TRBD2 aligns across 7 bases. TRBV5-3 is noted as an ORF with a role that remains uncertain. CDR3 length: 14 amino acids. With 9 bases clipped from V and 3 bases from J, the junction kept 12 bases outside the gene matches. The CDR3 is CAKKPGEGRYEQYV. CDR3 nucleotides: TGTGCCAAAAAGCCCGGGGAGGGCCGCTACGAGCAGTACGTC.

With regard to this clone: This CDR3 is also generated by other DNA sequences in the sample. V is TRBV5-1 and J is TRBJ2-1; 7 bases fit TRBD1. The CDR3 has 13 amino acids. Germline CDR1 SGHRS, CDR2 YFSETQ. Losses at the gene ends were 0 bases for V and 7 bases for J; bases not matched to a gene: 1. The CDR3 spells CASSLAGGNEQFF. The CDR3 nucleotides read TGCGCCAGCAGCTTGGCAGGGGGTAATGAGCAGTTCTTC.

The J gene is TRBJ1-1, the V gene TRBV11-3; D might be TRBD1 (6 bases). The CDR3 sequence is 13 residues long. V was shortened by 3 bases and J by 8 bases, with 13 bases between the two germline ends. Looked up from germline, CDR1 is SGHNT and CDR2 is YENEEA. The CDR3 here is CASSLTGGREAFF. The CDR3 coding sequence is TGTGCCAGCAGCTTGACGGGGGGCCGAGAAGCTTTCTTT.

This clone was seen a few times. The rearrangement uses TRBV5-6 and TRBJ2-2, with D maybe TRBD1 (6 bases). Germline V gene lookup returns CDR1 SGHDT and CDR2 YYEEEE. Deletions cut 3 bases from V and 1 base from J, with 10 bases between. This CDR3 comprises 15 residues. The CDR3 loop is CASSSIQGNTGELFF. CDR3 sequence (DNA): TGTGCCAGCAGCTCGATACAGGGGAACACCGGGGAGCTGTTTTTT.

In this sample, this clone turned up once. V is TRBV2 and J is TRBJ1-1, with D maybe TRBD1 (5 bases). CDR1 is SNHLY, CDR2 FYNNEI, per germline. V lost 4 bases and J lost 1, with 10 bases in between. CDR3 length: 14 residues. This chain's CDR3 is CASSAETENTEAFF. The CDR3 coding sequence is TGTGCCAGCAGTGCCGAGACAGAGAACACTGAAGCTTTCTTT.

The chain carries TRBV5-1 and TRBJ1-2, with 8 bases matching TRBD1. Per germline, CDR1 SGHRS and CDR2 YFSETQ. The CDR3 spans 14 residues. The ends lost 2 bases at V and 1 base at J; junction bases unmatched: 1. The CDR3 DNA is TGCGCCAGCAGCTTAGGACAGGGTAACTATGGCTACACCTTC. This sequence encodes CASSLGQGNYGYTF.